This T cell receptor (beta chain) was identified during a study of blood T cells in healthy people across ages. Notes on the study in general: Compared with aged donors, long-lived donors showed fewer expanded clones, suggesting selection.

The CDR3 contains 15 residues. The V end was cut by 5 bases, the J end by 0 bases, with 12 bases between. Germline V CDR1 and CDR2: SGHVS, FQNEAQ. PCR was performed a second time for about 6 to 12 cycles using a sample-barcoded 5' primer and a J-beta primer mix. Tags on each cDNA molecule came from a template-switch adaptor with 12 random nucleotides. TCRdb re-called the 5' RACE reads through MiXCR, storing one row per CDR3 protein. Found here are around 670,000 distinct CDR3 sequences, around 31% of them singletons; the top ten hold approximately 14%. The people who gave samples were healthy Caucasians from Russia, aged roughly 6 to 100. The sample holds many counts of this clonotype. As yet, its antigen is unknown.

The TCR originated in an elderly woman in good health. The material sequenced was blood. The rearrangement links TRBV7-8 to TRBJ2-3, with D possibly being TRBD2 (6 bases). CDR3 bases: TGTGCCAGCAGCCTGGGGACTTTTAGCACAGATACGCAGTATTTT. Translating gives CASSLGTFSTDTQYF.